In this sample, the clone carrying this T cell receptor beta chain turned up a few times. This specimen belongs to a study of blood T cells in healthy people across ages. Per the germline V gene, CDR1 is SEHNR and CDR2 is FQNEAQ (reference sequence). This CDR3 spans 15 amino acids. Then a second PCR, running roughly 6 to 11 cycles, was carried out with a sample-barcoded 5' primer and a J-beta primer mix. TCRdb analysed the 5' RACE reads with MiXCR anew, one entry per CDR3 protein. The table includes roughly 930,000 distinct CDR3 sequences, about 48% detected once. The rearrangement uses TRBV7-9 and TRBJ2-7; D is ambiguous. The end of the DNA aligns better with TRBJ2-5, so the J call may be wrong. This clonotype was sampled from a man younger than 45 in good health. The sample consisted of blood. The CDR3 DNA reads as TGTGCCAGCAGCTTGTACTATGGCGATCGTGAGACCCAGTACTTC. Translated, it gives CASSLYYGDRETQYF.